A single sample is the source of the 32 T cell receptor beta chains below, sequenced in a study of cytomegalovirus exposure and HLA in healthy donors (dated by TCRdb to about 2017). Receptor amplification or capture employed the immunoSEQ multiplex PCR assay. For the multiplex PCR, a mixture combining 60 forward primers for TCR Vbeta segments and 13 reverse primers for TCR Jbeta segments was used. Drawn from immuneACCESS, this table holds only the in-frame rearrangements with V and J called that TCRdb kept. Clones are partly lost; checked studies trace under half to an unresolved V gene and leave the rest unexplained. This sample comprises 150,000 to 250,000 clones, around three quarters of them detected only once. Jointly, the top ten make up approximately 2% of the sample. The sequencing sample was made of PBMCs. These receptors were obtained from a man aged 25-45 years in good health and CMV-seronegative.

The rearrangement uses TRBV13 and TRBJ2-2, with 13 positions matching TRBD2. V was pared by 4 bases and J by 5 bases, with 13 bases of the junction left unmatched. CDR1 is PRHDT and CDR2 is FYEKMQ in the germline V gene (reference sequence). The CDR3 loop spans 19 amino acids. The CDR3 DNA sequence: TGTGCCAGCAGCTCCGGGACTAGCGGGATGCCAGCAAGGACCGGGGAGCTGTTTTTT. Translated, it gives CASSSGTSGMPARTGELFF.

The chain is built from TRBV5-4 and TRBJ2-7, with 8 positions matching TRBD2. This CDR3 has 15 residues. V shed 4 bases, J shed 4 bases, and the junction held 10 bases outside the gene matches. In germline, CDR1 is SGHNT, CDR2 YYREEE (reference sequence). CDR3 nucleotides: TGTGCCAGCAGCCCCGGGGGGGGCAATTTTTACGAGCAGTACTTC. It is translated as CASSPGGGNFYEQYF.

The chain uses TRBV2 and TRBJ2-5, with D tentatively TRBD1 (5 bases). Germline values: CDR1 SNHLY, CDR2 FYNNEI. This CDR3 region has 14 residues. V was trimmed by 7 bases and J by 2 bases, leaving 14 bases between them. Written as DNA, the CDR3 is TGTGCCAGCACTACCGCGACAGCACAAGAGACCCAGTACTTC. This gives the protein CASTTATAQETQYF.

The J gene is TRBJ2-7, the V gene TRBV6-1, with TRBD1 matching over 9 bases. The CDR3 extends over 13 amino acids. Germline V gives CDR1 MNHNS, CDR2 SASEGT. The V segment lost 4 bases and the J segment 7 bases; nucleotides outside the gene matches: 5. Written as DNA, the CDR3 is TGTGCCAGCAGTGTTCGGACAGGGGATGAGCAGTACTTC. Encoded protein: CASSVRTGDEQYF.

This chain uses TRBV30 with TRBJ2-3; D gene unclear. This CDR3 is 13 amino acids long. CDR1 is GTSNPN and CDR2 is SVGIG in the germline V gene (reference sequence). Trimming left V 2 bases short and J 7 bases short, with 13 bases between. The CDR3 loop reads CAWSPEASHTQYF. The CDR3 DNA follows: TGTGCCTGGAGTCCCGAGGCTTCCCATACGCAGTATTTT.

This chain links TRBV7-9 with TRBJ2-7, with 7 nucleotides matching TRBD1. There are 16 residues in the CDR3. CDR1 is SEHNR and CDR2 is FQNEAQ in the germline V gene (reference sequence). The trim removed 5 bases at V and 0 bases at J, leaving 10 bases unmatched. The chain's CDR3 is CASSTPPGQISYEQYF. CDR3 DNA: TGTGCCAGCAGCACCCCGCCGGGACAGATCTCCTACGAGCAGTACTTC.

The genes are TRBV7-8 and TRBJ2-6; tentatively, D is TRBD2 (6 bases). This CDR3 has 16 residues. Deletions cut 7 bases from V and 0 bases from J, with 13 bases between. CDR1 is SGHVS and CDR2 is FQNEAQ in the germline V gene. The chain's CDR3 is CASTPEGISGANVLTF. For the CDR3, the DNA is TGTGCCAGCACCCCGGAGGGAATCTCTGGGGCCAACGTCCTGACTTTC. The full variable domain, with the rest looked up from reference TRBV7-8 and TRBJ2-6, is GAGVSQSPRYKVAKRGQDVALRCDPISGHVSLFWYQQALGQGPEFLTYFQNEAQLDKSGLPSDRFFAERPEGSVSTLKIQRTQQEDSAVYLCASTPEGISGANVLTFGAGSRLTVL.

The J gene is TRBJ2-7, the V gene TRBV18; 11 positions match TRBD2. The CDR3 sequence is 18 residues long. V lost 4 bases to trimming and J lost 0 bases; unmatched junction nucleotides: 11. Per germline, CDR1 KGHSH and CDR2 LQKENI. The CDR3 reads CASSLGTSGGRFSYEQYF. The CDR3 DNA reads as TGTGCCAGCTCACTTGGGACTAGCGGAGGCCGTTTCTCCTACGAGCAGTACTTC.

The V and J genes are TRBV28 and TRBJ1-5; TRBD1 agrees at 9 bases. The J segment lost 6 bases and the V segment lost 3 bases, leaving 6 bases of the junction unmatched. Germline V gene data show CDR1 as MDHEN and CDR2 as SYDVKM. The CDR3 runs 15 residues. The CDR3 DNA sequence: TGTGCCAGCAGTTTCTCCGGGACAGGGAGTCAGCCCCAGCATTTT. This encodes CASSFSGTGSQPQHF.

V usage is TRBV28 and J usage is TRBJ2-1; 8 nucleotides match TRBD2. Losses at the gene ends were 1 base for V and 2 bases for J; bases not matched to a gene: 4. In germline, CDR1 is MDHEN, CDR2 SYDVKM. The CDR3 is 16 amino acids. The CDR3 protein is CASSLLASGPYNEQFF. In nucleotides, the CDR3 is TGTGCCAGCAGTTTATTGGCTAGCGGGCCCTACAATGAGCAGTTCTTC.

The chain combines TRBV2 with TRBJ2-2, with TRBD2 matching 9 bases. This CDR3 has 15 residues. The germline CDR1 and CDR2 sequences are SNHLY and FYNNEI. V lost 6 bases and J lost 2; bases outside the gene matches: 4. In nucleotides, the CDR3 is TGTGCCAGCAGCAGAGCGGGAGGTAACACCGGGGAGCTGTTTTTT. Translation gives CASSRAGGNTGELFF.

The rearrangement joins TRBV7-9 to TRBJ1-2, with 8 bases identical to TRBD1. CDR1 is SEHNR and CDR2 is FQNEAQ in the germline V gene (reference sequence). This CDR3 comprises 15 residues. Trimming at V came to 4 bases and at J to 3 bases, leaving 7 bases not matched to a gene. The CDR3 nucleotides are TGTGCCAGCAGCTCTACAGGACAGGGATACTATGGCTACACCTTC. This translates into CASSSTGQGYYGYTF.

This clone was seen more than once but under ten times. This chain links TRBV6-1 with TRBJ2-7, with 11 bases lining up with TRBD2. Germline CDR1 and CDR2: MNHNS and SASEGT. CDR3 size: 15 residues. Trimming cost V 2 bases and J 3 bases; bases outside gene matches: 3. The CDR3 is CASSETSGSFYEQYF. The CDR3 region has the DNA TGTGCCAGCAGTGAAACTAGCGGGAGCTTCTACGAGCAGTACTTC.

The CDR3 sequence: CASRLSGSSVQEQFF. The CDR3 coding sequence is TGTGCCAGCAGACTGAGCGGGAGTTCTGTACAGGAGCAGTTCTTC. V gene TRBV6-6 combines with J gene TRBJ2-1; 8 bases align to TRBD2. CDR1 MNHNY and CDR2 SVGAGI come from the germline V gene (reference sequence). The CDR3 has 15 amino acids. The trim removed 6 bases at V and 10 bases at J, leaving 14 bases unmatched.

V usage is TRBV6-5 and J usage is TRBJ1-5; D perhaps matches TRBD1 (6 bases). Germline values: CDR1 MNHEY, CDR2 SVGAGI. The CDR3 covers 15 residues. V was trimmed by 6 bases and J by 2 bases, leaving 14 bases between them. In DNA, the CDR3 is TGTGCCAGCAGAAGGGGGGGCTTTGGCAATCAGCCCCAGCATTTT. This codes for CASRRGGFGNQPQHF.

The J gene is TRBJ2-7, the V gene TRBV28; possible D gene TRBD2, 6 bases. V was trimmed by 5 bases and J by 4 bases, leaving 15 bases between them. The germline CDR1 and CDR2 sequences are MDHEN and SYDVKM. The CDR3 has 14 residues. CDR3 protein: CASSDAGRLYEQYF. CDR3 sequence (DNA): TGTGCCAGCAGTGATGCGGGGCGCTTGTACGAGCAGTACTTC.

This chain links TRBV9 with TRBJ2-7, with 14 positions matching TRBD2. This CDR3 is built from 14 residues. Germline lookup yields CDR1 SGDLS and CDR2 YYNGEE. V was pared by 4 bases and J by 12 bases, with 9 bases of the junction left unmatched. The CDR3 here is CASSPGRTSGRMYF. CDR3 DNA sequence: TGTGCCAGCAGCCCGGGACGGACTAGCGGGAGGATGTACTTC.

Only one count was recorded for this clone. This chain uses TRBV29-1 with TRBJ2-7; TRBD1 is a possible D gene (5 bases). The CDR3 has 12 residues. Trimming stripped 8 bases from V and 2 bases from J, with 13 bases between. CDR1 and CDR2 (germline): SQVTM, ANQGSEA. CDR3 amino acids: CSTLGAAYEQYF. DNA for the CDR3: TGCAGCACATTAGGGGCCGCCTACGAGCAGTACTTC.

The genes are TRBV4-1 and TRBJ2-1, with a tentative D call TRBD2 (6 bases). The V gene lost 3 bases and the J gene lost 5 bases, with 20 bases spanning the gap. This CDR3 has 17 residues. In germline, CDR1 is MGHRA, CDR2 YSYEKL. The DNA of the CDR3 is TGCGCCAGCAGCCACAGAAGAGGGTTGCGGGACGACAATGAGCAGTTCTTC. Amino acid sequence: CASSHRRGLRDDNEQFF.

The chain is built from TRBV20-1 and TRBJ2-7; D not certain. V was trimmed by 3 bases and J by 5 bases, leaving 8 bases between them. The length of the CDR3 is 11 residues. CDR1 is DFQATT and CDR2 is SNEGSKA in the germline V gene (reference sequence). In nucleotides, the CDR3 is TGCAGTGCTAGCTTGATAGACGAGCAGTACTTC. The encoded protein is CSASLIDEQYF.

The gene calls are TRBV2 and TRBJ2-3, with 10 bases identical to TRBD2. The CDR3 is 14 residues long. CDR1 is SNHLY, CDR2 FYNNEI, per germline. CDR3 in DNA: TGTGCAGGTTCTAGCGGGAGTCCCCCAGATACGCAGTATTTT. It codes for CAGSSGSPPDTQYF.

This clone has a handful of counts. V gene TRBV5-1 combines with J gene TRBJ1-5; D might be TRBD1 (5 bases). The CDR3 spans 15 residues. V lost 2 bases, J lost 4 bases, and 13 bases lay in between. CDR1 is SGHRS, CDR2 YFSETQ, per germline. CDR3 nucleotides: TGCGCCAGCAGCTTATCCGGGGGTGGAAATCAGCCCCAGCATTTT. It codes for CASSLSGGGNQPQHF.

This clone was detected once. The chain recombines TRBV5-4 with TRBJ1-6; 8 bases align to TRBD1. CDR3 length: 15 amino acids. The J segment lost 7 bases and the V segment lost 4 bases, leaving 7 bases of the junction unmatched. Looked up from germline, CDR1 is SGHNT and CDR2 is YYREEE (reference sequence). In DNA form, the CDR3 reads TGTGCCAGCAGCCGACCAGGGGGCAACAATTCACCCCTCCACTTT. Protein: CASSRPGGNNSPLHF.

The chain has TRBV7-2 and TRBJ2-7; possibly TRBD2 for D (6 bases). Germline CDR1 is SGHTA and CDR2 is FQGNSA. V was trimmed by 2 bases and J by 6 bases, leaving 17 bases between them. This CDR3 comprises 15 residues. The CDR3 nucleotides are TGTGCCAGCAGCTTAAGGGCAGGAGGGTCCGGCGAGCAGTACTTC. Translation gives CASSLRAGGSGEQYF.

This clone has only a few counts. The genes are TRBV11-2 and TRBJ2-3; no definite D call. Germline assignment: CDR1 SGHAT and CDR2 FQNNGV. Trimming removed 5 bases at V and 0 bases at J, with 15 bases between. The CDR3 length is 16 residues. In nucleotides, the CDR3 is TGTGCCAGCAGCACCGCAGTGGCGGCTAGCACAGATACGCAGTATTTT. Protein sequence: CASSTAVAASTDTQYF.

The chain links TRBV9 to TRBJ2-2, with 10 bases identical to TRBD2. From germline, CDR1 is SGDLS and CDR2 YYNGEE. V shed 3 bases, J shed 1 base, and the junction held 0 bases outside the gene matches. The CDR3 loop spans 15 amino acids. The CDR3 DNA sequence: TGTGCCAGCAGCGGGACTAGCGGGAACACCGGGGAGCTGTTTTTT. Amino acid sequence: CASSGTSGNTGELFF. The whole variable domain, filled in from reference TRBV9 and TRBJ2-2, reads DSGVTQTPKHLITATGQRVTLRCSPRSGDLSVYWYQQSLDQGLQFLIQYYNGEERAKGNILERFSAQQFPDLHSELNLSSLELGDSALYFCASSGTSGNTGELFFGEGSRLTVL.

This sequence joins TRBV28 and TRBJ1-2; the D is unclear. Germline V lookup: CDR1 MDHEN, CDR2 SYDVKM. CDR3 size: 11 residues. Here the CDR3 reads CPLLRNYGYTF. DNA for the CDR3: TGTCCTCTACTTAGAAACTATGGCTACACCTTC.

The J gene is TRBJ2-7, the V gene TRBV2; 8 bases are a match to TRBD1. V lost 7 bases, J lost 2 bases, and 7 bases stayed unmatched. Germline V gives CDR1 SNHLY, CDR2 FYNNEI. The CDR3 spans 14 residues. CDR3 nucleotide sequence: TGTGCCAGCAAAAAGGACAGGGCGGCCTACGAGCAGTACTTC. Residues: CASKKDRAAYEQYF.

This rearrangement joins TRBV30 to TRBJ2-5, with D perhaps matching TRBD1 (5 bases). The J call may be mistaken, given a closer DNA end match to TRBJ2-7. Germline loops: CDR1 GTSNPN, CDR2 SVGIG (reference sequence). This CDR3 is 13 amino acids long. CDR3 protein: CAWTDSFSYEQYF. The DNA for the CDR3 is TGTGCCTGGACAGACAGCTTCTCCTACGAGCAGTACTTC.

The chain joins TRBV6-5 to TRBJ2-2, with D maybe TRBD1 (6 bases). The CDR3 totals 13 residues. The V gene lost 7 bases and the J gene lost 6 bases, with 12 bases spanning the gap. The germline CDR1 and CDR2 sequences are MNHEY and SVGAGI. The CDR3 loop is CASTTGSAGELFF. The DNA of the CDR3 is TGTGCCAGCACAACAGGGTCGGCCGGGGAGCTGTTTTTT.

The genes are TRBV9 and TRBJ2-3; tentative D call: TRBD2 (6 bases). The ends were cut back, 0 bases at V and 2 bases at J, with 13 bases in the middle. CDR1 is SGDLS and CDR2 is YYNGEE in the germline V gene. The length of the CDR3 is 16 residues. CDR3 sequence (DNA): TGTGCCAGCAGCGTAGCCGCGGCGGGGATCACAGATACGCAGTATTTT. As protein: CASSVAAAGITDTQYF.

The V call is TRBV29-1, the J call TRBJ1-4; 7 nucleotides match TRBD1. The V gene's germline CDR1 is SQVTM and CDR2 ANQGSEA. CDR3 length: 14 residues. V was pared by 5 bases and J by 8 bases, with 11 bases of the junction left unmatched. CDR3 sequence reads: CSVYEQGGPEKLFF. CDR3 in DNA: TGCAGCGTTTATGAGCAGGGGGGACCGGAAAAACTGTTTTTT.